This T cell receptor (beta chain) was found in a study of T cell responses to AZD1222 COVID-19 vaccine (dated by TCRdb to about 2021). Background on the whole study: TCR sequencing covered some 240 trial participants: 200 to 220 given two doses of AZD1222 and 26 given two doses of MenACWY control vaccine. Trial participants were enrolled by age into subgroups of 18-55, 56-69 and 70-plus years, and around 150, 28 and 57 TCR-sequenced participants, respectively, were included in these subgroups.

The CDR3 regions of human TCRbeta chains were analyzed by immunosequencing. The authors' pipeline ran thus. Repertoire TCRs were matched against a reference library of SARS-CoV-2-specific TCRs generated with the MIRA antigen-specificity platform. Breadth was defined as the fraction of unique TCRs that were SARS-CoV-2-associated. Depth was defined as the fraction of total T cells that were SARS-CoV-2-associated. Using the MIRA data, each spike-specific TCR was assigned both to the spike region to which the TCR was reactive and to a CD4 or CD8 class. Log10-transformed breadth and depth values were compared by one-way ANOVA with Sidak's multiple comparisons tests. The table comes from immuneACCESS by way of TCRdb, which keeps in-frame sequences with V and J called. Part of the clones is missing from these tables; in studies checked, under half for an unresolved V gene and the rest for unknown reasons. From that table come the V and J calls and clone size; the DNA was used to work out D and trimming. The table for this sample lists roughly 140,000 clones; over 90% of them were counted only once. About 1.6% of the sample is held by the ten biggest clonotypes.

What the time point label conveys for this sample: about 28 days (+/-7) after the second vaccine dose. AZD1222 recipients given second doses at about 4 weeks or at about 12 weeks were pooled, since spike-specific TCR depth and breadth were not found to differ between the two schedules. The vaccinee samples were drawn from two UK trials, COV001 and COV002, one of which was a single-blind randomized controlled phase 2/3 trial testing AZD1222 (ChAdOx1 nCoV-19) in healthy adults. For TCRbeta chain sequencing, PBMC samples from trial participants were taken at day 0 and at day 28 after the second dose. For CDR1 and CDR2, the germline V gene (reference sequence) lists LGHDT and YNNKEL. There are 15 amino acids in the CDR3, from cysteine to phenylalanine inclusive. CDR3 DNA only is kept here, 45 bases in frame from base 1. The V and J ends are trimmed by 4 bases and 6 bases, leaving 16 bases between them.

This clone was seen more than once but under ten times. Its antigen specificity is not known. Base qualities are not recorded, but no much larger clone differs from it by a single base. Broad study findings and their caveats: Spike-specific TCR breadth and depth rose significantly after two AZD1222 doses compared with day 0 and with MenACWY recipients. In the small 56-69-year group, the increase in depth fell short of significance, most likely because of low power. Conclusions about previously exposed vaccinees are limited because only six or seven AZD1222 recipients were SARS-CoV-2 seropositive at baseline. Participants were mostly white British, with more females than males. The authors suggested clonal diversity may have been underestimated. No day 14 peak-response samples were available, so repertoires were characterized only after the peak T cell response. The vaccine-associated CD4 TCRs covered the entire spike protein, and the dominant responses fell in regions 160-218 and 743-854. Nearly half of unique spike-specific TCRs reportedly recognized epitopes outside regions mutated in the B.1.351 and B.1.1.7 variants.

The chain joins TRBV3-1 (or the pseudogene TRBV3-2) to TRBJ2-1; the best D guess is TRBD1, with 6 bases matching. The TCR comes from an adult who received the AZD1222 COVID-19 vaccine. The input for sequencing was peripheral blood, taken 28 days after the second AZD1222 dose. The CDR3 sequence is CASSPDQGLVNEQFF. The DNA sequence reads TGTGCCAGCAGCCCAGACCAGGGGCTAGTCAATGAGCAGTTCTTC.